Here is one T cell receptor beta chain with its context. This entry belongs to a study of control samples from healthy donors and cancer patients. Method: immunoSEQ multiplex PCR; TCRdb's copy keeps in-frame clones and lacks some. The sample gives 350,000 to 450,000 clones, approximately 92% of which show up once; more than 6% is in the top ten. CDR3 length: 14 residues. Germline V gene sequence: CDR1 GTSNPN, CDR2 SVGIG (reference sequence). The V and J ends lost 5 bases and 2 bases respectively, with 14 bases between them. J is TRBJ2-3 and V is TRBV30; D is unresolved. The clonotype was recovered from a man aged 35 to 55 with head and neck cancer. Sequenced sample: PBMCs. The CDR3 bases are TGTGCCTGGGTCCCCTTGCCGAACACAGATACGCAGTATTTT. It translates to CAWVPLPNTDTQYF.